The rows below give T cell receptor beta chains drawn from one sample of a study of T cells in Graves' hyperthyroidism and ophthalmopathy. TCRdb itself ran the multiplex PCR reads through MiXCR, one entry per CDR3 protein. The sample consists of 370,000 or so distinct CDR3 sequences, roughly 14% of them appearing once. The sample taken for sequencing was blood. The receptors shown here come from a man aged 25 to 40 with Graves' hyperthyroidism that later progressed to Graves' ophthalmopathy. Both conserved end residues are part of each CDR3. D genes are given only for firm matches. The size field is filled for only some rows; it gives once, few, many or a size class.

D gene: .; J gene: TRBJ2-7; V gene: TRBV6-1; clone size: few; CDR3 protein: CASSSSLEQYF; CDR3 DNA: TGTGCCAGCAGTTCCAGTCTCGAGCAGTACTTC
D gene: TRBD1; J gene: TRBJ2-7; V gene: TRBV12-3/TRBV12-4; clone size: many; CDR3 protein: CASSSTGQTYEQYF; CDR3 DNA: TGTGCCAGCAGTTCCACGGGACAGACTTACGAGCAGTACTTC
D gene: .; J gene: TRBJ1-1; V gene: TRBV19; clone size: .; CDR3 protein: CASNYRRNTEAFF; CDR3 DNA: TGTGCCAGTAACTACAGGAGGAACACTGAAGCTTTCTTT
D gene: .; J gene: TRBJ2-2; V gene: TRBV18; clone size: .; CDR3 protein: CASSSLPGTGELFF; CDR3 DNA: TGTGCCAGCTCATCGCTCCCGGGCACCGGGGAGCTGTTTTTT
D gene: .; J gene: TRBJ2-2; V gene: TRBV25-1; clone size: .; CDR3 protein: CASSALGPTNTGELFF; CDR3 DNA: TGTGCCAGCAGTGCCCTAGGACCCACTAACACCGGGGAGCTGTTTTTT
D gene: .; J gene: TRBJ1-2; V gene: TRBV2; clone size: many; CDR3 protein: CASRAQGLNYGYTF; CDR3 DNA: TGTGCCAGCAGGGCGCAGGGACTGAACTATGGCTACACCTTC
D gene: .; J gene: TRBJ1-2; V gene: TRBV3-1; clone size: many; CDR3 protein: CASSQLLNYGYTF; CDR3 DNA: TGTGCCAGCAGCCAATTGTTAAACTATGGCTACACCTTC
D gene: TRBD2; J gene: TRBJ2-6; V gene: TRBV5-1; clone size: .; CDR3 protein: CASTREGATGGANVLTF; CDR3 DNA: TGCGCCAGCACGAGGGAGGGAGCGACCGGTGGGGCCAACGTCCTGACTTTC
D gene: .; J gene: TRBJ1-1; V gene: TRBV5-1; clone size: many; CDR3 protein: CASSLSEAMNTEAFF; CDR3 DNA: TGCGCCAGCAGCTTGTCGGAGGCCATGAACACTGAAGCTTTCTTT
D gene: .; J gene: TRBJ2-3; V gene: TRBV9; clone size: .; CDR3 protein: CASSKTGSTDTQYF; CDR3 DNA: TGTGCCAGCAGCAAGACGGGGAGCACAGATACGCAGTATTTT
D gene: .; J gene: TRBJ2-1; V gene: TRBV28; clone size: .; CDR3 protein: CASSLMRGFSSYNEQFF; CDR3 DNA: TGTGCCAGCAGTTTAATGCGCGGGTTCAGCTCCTACAATGAGCAGTTCTTC
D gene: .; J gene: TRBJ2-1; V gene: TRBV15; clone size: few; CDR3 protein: CATSLGGQYNEQFF; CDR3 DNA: TGTGCCACCAGCCTGGGGGGCCAATACAATGAGCAGTTCTTC
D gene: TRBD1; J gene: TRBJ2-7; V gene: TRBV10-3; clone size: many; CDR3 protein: CAISRGTGNDYEQYF; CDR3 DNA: TGTGCCATCAGTAGAGGGACAGGGAATGACTACGAGCAGTACTTC
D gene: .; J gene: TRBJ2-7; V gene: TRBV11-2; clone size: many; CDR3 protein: CASSLETPRDEQYF; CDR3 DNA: TGTGCCAGCAGCTTAGAGACACCCAGGGACGAGCAGTACTTC
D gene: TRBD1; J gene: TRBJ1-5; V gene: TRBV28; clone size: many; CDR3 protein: CASSPTGLGNQPQHF; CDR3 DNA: TGTGCCAGCAGTCCGACAGGGTTGGGCAATCAGCCCCAGCATTTT
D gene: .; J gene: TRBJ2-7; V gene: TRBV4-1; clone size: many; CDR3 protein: CASSQGGLGMWEQYF; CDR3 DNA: TGCGCCAGCAGCCAAGGGGGACTTGGGATGTGGGAGCAGTACTTC
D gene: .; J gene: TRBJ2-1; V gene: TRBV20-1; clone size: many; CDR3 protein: CSAWGGQSSYNEQFF; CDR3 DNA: TGCAGTGCCTGGGGGGGGCAAAGCTCCTACAATGAGCAGTTCTTC
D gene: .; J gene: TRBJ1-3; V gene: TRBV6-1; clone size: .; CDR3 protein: CASNFGQSGNTIYF; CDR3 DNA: TGTGCCAGCAATTTTGGACAGTCTGGAAACACCATATATTTT
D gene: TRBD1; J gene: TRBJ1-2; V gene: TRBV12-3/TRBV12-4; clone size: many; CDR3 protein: CASRLGQGLNYGYTF; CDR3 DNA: TGTGCCAGCAGGTTGGGACAGGGCTTGAACTATGGCTACACCTTC
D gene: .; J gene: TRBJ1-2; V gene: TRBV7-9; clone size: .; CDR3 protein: CASSLGTNYGNTF; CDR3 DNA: TGTGCCAGCAGCCTCGGGACAAACTATGGCAACACCTTC
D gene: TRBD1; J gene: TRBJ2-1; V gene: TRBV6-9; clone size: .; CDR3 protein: CASSFRDRAHEQFF; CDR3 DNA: TGTGCCAGCAGTTTCCGGGACAGGGCCCATGAGCAGTTCTTC
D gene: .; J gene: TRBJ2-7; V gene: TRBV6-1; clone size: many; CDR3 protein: CASRETQTSSDEQYF; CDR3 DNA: TGTGCCAGCAGAGAGACCCAAACGTCCTCCGACGAGCAGTACTTC
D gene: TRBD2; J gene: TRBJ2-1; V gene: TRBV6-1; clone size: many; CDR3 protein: CASTPTSGGFNEQFF; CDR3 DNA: TGTGCCAGCACTCCTACTAGCGGGGGGTTCAATGAGCAGTTCTTC
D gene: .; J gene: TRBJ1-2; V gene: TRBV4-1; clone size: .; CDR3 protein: CASSPQEGVNYGYTF; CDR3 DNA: TGCGCCAGCAGCCCCCAAGAGGGAGTTAACTATGGCTACACCTTC
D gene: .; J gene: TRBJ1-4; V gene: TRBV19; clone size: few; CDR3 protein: CASGLTRTNEKLFF; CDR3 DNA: TGTGCCAGTGGCCTGACAAGAACTAATGAAAAACTGTTTTTT
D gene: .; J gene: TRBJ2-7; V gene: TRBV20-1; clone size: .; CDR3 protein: CSARVTTATYEQYF; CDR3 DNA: TGCAGTGCTAGAGTAACGACAGCAACCTACGAGCAGTACTTC
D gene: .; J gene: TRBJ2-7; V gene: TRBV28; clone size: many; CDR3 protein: CATRDRSSYEQYF; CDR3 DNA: TGTGCCACCCGGGACCGGAGCTCCTACGAGCAGTACTTC
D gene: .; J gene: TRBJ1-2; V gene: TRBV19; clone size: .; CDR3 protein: CASSIAVLQPYGYTF; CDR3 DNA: TGTGCCAGTAGTATAGCCGTACTACAACCTTATGGCTACACCTTC
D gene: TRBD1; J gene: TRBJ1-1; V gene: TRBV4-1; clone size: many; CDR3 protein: CASSHSDRGGTEAFF; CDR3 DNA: TGCGCCAGCAGCCACTCGGACAGGGGAGGGACTGAAGCTTTCTTT
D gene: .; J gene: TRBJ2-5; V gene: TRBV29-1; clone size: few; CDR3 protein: CSVPAMVQETQYF; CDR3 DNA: TGCAGCGTCCCCGCTATGGTCCAAGAGACCCAGTACTTC
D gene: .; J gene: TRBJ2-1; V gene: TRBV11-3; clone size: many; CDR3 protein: CASSSGQDYNEQFF; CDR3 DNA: TGTGCCAGCAGCTCCGGCCAGGACTACAATGAGCAGTTCTTC
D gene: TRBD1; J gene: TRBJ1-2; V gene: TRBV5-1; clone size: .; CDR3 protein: CASSPSWTGRNGYTF; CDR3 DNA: TGCGCCAGCAGCCCGTCTTGGACAGGGAGGAATGGCTACACCTTC
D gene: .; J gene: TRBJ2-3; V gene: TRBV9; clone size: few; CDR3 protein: CASSPQTDTQYF; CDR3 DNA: TGTGCCAGCAGCCCCCAAACAGATACGCAGTATTTT
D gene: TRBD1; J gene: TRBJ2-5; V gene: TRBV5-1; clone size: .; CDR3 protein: CASSLEGTGGGETQYF; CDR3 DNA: TGCGCCAGCAGCTTGGAAGGGACAGGGGGCGGGGAGACCCAGTACTTC
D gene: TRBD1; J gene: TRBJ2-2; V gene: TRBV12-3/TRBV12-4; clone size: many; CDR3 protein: CASSSPRGRDTGELFF; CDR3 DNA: TGTGCCAGCAGTTCCCCCAGGGGGCGAGACACCGGGGAGCTGTTTTTT
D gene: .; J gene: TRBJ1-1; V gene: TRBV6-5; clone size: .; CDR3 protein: CASSYSGEYTEAFF; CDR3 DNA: TGTGCCAGCAGTTACTCAGGGGAGTACACTGAAGCTTTCTTT
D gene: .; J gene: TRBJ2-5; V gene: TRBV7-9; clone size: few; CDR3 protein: CASSLGAETQYF; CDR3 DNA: TGTGCCAGCAGCTTAGGAGCGGAGACCCAGTACTTC
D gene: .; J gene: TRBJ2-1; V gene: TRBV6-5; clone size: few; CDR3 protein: CASSYSAGAYNEQFF; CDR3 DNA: TGTGCCAGCAGTTACTCGGCAGGGGCCTACAATGAGCAGTTCTTC
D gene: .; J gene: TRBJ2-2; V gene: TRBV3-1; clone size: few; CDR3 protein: CASSPDGVAGSTGELFF; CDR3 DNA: TGTGCCAGCAGCCCGGATGGGGTGGCAGGGAGCACCGGGGAGCTGTTTTTT
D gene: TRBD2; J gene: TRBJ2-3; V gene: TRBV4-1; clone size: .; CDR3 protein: CASSLAGVPTDTQYF; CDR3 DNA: TGCGCCAGCAGCCTGGCGGGGGTCCCCACAGATACGCAGTATTTT
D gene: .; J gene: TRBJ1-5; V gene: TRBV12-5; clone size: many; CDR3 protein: CASGLVVSGIVQPQHF; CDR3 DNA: TGTGCTAGTGGTTTGGTAGTTTCAGGAATCGTTCAGCCCCAGCATTTT
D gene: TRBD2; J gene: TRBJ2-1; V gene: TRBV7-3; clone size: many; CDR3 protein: CASSPRGSSGGAFGSEQFF; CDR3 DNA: TGTGCCAGCAGCCCGCGGGGGTCTAGCGGGGGGGCGTTCGGGAGTGAGCAGTTCTTC
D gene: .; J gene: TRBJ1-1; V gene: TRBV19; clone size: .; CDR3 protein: CASSIVGQKNTEAFF; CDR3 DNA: TGTGCCAGTAGTATAGTGGGGCAGAAAAACACTGAAGCTTTCTTT
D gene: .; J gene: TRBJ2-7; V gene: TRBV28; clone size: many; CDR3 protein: CASSIDTGSYEQYF; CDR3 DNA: TGTGCCAGCAGTATCGACACTGGATCCTACGAGCAGTACTTC
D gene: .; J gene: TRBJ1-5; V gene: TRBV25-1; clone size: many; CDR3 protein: CASSESGVGSNQPQHF; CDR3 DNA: TGTGCCAGCAGTGAATCAGGGGTTGGTAGCAATCAGCCCCAGCATTTT
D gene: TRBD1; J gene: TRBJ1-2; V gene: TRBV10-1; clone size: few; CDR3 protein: CASSESGTGGGYGYTF; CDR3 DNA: TGCGCCAGCAGTGAATCTGGGACAGGGGGAGGCTATGGCTACACCTTC
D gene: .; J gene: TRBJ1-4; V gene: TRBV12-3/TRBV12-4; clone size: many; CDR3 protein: CASSLERNNEKLFF; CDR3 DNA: TGTGCCAGCAGTTTAGAGCGAAATAATGAAAAACTGTTTTTT
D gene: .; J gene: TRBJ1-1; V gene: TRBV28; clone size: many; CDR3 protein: CASRNDGPWGTEAFF; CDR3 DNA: TGTGCCAGCAGAAACGATGGGCCCTGGGGCACTGAAGCTTTCTTT
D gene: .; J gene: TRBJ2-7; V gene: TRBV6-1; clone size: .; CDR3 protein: CASSESGTDTSYEQYF; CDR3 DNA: TGTGCCAGCAGTGAGTCTGGGACCGATACCTCCTACGAGCAGTACTTC
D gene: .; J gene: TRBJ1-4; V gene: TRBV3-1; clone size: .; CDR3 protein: CASSQDGEKLFF; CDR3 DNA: TGTGCCAGCAGCCAAGACGGAGAAAAACTGTTTTTT
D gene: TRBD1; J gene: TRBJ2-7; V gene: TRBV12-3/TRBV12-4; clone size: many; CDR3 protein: CASSLGPGTGISEQYF; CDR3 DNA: TGTGCCAGCAGTTTAGGGCCCGGGACAGGTATTAGCGAGCAGTACTTC
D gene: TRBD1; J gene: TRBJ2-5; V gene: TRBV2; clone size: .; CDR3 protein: CASSGFESGTGSKETQYF; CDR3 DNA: TGTGCCAGCAGTGGATTTGAGTCCGGGACAGGGTCAAAAGAGACCCAGTACTTC
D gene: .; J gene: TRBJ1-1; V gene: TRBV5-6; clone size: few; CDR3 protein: CASSRPGRGTEAFF; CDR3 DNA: TGTGCCAGCAGCCGCCCGGGGAGAGGGACTGAAGCTTTCTTT
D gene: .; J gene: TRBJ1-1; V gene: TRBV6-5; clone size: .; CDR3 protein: CASSYPGGAQAFF; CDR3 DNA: TGTGCCAGCAGTTACCCTGGGGGTGCACAAGCTTTCTTT
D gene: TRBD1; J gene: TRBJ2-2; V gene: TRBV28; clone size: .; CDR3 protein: CASSGRTGGNTGELFF; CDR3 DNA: TGTGCCAGCAGTGGCAGGACAGGGGGGAACACCGGGGAGCTGTTTTTT
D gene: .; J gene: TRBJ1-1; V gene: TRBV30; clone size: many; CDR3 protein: CAWSVRPEAFF; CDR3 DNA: TGTGCCTGGAGTGTTCGGCCTGAAGCTTTCTTT
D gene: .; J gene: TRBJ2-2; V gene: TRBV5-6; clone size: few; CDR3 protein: CASSFITGELFF; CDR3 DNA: TGTGCCAGCAGCTTTATCACCGGGGAGCTGTTTTTT